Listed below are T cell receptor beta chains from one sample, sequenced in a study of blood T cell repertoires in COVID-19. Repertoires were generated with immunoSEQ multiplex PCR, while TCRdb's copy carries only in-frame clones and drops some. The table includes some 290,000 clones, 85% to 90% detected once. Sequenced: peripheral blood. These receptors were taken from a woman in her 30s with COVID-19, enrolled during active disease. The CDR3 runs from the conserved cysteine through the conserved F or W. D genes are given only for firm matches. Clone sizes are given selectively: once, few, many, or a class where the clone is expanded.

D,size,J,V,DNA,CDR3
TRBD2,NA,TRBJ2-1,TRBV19,TGTGCCAGTAGTAGACTAGCGGGGGGTTACAATGAGCAGTTCTTC,CASSRLAGGYNEQFF
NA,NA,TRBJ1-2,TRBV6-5,TGTGCCAGCAGTAAGTCAGGCTATGGCTACACCTTC,CASSKSGYGYTF
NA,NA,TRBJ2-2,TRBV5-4,TGTGCCAGCAGCCAAACAGGGAACTACACCGGGGAGCTGTTTTTT,CASSQTGNYTGELFF
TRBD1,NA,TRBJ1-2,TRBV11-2,TGTGCCAGCAGCTCCCCGGGACAGCTCTTCGGGGACTATGGCTACACCTTC,CASSSPGQLFGDYGYTF
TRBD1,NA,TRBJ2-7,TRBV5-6,TGTGCCAGCAGCTTCGGACAGGGCGATAAACTCCACGAGCAGTACTTC,CASSFGQGDKLHEQYF
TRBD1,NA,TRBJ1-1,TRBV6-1,TGTGCCAGCAGTGAAGCGTTCCTGGGACAGGGGGGCAGCGAGGCTTTCTTT,CASSEAFLGQGGSEAFF
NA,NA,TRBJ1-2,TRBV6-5,TGTGCCAGCACTCCCGGTGTGTCAATCGACTATGGCTACACCTTC,CASTPGVSIDYGYTF
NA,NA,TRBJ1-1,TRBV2,TGTGCCAGCAGTTTGAGCCCCCCTGGGCTGAACACTGAAGCTTTCTTT,CASSLSPPGLNTEAFF
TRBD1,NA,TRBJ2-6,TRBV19,TGTGCCAGTAGTACACCCCCGGGGACAGGGGGCTCTGGGGCCAACGTCCTGACTTTC,CASSTPPGTGGSGANVLTF
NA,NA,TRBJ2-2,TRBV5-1,TGCGCCAGCAGCTTTGGCAGGTACACCGGGGAGCTGTTTTTT,CASSFGRYTGELFF
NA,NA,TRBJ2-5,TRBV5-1,TGCGCCAGCAGCCTTATGGGGCCGGTCCAAGAGACCCAGTACTTC,CASSLMGPVQETQYF
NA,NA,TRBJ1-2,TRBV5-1,TGCGCCAGCAGCTTGGAATTAGGGGATGGCTACACCTTC,CASSLELGDGYTF
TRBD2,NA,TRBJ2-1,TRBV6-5,TGTGCCACCTCTGCGGGGGGGGGTTTAAATGAGCAGTTCTTC,CATSAGGGLNEQFF
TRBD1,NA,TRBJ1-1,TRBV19,TGTGCCAGTAGTCAGCAGGACAGGGCCACTGAAGCTTTCTTT,CASSQQDRATEAFF
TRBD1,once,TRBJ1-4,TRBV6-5,TGTGCCACCGGGACAGGGTTGGAAAAACTGTTTTTT,CATGTGLEKLFF
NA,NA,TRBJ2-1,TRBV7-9,TGTGCCAGCAGCTCACAGGGCTCTGGTAATGAGCAGTTCTTC,CASSSQGSGNEQFF
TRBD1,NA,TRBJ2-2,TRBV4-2,TGTGCCAGCAGCCCCCGAGTCCCGGGACAGGGGCAATCACTTACAGCCGGGGAGCTGTTTTTT,CASSPRVPGQGQSLTAGELFF
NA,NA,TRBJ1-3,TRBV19,TGTGCCAGTAGATTTCTGACAGGCCCCTCTGGAAACACCATATATTTT,CASRFLTGPSGNTIYF
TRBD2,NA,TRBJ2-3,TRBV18,TGTGCCAGCTCACCATTAGCGGGGGGGCCCACAGATACGCAGTATTTT,CASSPLAGGPTDTQYF
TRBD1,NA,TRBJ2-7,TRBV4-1,TGCGCCAGCAGCTTTAGGACAGGGCCTAGATCAGACTACGAGCAGTACTTC,CASSFRTGPRSDYEQYF
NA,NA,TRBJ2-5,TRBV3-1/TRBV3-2,TGTGCCAGCAGCCAAGAGCCCCCGAGGACCCAGTACTTC,CASSQEPPRTQYF
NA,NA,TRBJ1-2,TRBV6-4,TGTGCCAGCGCACAAGAGCACGGGACACAGTATGGCTACACCTTC,CASAQEHGTQYGYTF
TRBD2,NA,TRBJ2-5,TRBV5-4,TGTGCCAGCAGCTTGGGTGTTACGGGGGGAGGCGGAAGAGAGACCCAGTACTTC,CASSLGVTGGGGRETQYF
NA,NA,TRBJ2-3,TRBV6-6,TGTGCCAGCAGCCCCTCTTCTACGCAGTATTTT,CASSPSSTQYF
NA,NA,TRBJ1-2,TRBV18,TGTGCCAGCACCCCATACGAACAGGGTGCGGGGGCAGCTGGCTACACCTTC,CASTPYEQGAGAAGYTF
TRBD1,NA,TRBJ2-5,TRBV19,TGTGCCAGTAGTCTACAGGGGTCGGCAGAGACCCAGTACTTC,CASSLQGSAETQYF
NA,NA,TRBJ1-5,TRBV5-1,TGCGCCAGCAGCTTAACGGGACACAACAATCAGCCCCAGCATTTT,CASSLTGHNNQPQHF
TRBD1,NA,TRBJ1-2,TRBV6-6,TGTGCCAGCAGCCGGGACAGGGGTGGCTACACCTTC,CASSRDRGGYTF
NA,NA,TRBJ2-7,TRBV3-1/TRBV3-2,TGTGCCAGCAGCCAAACTTTCTACGAGCAGTACTTC,CASSQTFYEQYF
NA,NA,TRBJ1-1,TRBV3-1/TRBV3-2,TGTGCCAGCAGCCAAGGAAATCGAGCGGACACTGAAGCTTTCTTT,CASSQGNRADTEAFF
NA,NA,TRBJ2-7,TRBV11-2,TGTGCCAGCAGCTTAAACAGGGCCTACGAGCAGTACTTC,CASSLNRAYEQYF
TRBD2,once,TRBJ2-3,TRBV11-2,TGTGCCAGCAGCTTCGGACTAGAGACAGATACGCAGTATTTT,CASSFGLETDTQYF
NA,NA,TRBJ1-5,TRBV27,TGTGCCAGCAGTTTGGCAGTAAATCAGCCCCAGCATTTT,CASSLAVNQPQHF
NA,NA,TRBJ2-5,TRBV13,TGTGCCAGCAGCTTTCGACTAGGCCAAGAGACCCAGTACTTC,CASSFRLGQETQYF
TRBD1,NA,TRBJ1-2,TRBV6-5,TGTGCCTGTAGGGAAAAGACAGGGGGACGGGGCTACACCTTC,CACREKTGGRGYTF
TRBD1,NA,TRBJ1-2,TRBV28,TGTGCCAGCAGTTTCTTAACAGGGGGAGGTGGCTACACCTTC,CASSFLTGGGGYTF
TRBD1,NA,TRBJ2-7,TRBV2,TGTGCCAGCAGTGCCAGACAGGGAGCCTACGAGCAGTACTTC,CASSARQGAYEQYF
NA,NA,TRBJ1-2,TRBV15,TGTGCCACCAGCAGAGATTCCAGGGCCTATGGCTACACCTTC,CATSRDSRAYGYTF
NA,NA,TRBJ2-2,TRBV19,TGTGCCAGTAGTAATCCCAGACTGAGAGCGAACACCGGGGAGCTGTTTTTT,CASSNPRLRANTGELFF
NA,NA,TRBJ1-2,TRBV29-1,TGCAGCTACACGTTGGGACTCGGGGACTATGGCTACACCTTC,CSYTLGLGDYGYTF
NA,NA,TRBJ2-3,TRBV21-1,TGTGCCAGCAGCACCGAGGGTAGCGGGGGGGCTACAGATACGCAGTATTTT,CASSTEGSGGATDTQYF
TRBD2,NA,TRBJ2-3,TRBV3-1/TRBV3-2,TGTGCCAGCAGCCAAATTAGTGCGGGACTAGCGAAAGGTACGCAGTATTTT,CASSQISAGLAKGTQYF
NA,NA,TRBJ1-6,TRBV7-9,TGTGCCAGCAGCCCGACAGATAGTTATTCACCCCTCCACTTT,CASSPTDSYSPLHF
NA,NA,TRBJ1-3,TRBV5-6,TGTGCCAGCAGCTTGTGGCCTGGCTCTGGAAACACCATATATTTT,CASSLWPGSGNTIYF
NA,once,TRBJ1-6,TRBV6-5,TGTGCCAGCAGTAGAGGGCTTACCTATAATTCACCCCTCCACTTT,CASSRGLTYNSPLHF
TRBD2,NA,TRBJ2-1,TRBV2,TGTGCCACCACACTAGCGGGGGGCCACAATGAGCAGTTCTTC,CATTLAGGHNEQFF
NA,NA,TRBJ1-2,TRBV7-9,TGTGCCAGCAGTAATAGCTTCCCTGGGGCGGATGGCTACACCTTC,CASSNSFPGADGYTF
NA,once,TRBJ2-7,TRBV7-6,TGTGCCAGCAGCTCCTTATACGAGCAGTACTTC,CASSSLYEQYF
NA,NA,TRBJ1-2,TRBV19,TGTGCCAGTAGTATAGCACACCCGGGTGGCTACACCTTC,CASSIAHPGGYTF
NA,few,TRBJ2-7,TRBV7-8,TGTGCCAGCAGCTTAGACAGCAGGACCTACGAGCAGTACTTC,CASSLDSRTYEQYF